The 16 T cell receptor beta chains listed next were all sequenced from one sample in a study of T-cell reconstitution after alpha-beta-depleted transplantation in children. Preparation of the TCRbeta library used unique molecular identifiers. MiXCR, applied by TCRdb to the PCR reads, yields one record per CDR3 protein. Among about 610,000 distinct CDR3 sequences listed, about 11% were seen once. Specimen: PBMCs from the stem cell graft donor, collected from the stem cell graft. These receptor sequences come from a human donor who donated a stem cell graft to a child with acute myeloid leukemia.

V gene TRBV20-1 combines with J gene TRBJ2-1; 8 bases match TRBD2. Germline V gives CDR1 DFQATT, CDR2 SNEGSKA (reference sequence). The CDR3 is 13 residues long. Trimming at V came to 3 bases and at J to 8 bases, leaving 6 bases not matched to a gene. CDR3 protein: CSASGRAWDEQFF. The DNA for the CDR3 is TGCAGTGCTAGCGGGAGGGCCTGGGATGAGCAGTTCTTC.

This clonotype was observed a handful of times. The chain uses TRBV13 and TRBJ2-7; 10 positions agree with TRBD1. V shed 5 bases, J shed 2 bases, and the junction held 12 bases outside the gene matches. The germline CDR1 and CDR2 sequences are PRHDT and FYEKMQ (reference sequence). The CDR3 has 17 residues. The CDR3 protein is CASSPTQGTGAPYEQYF. The CDR3 DNA follows: TGTGCCAGCAGCCCGACGCAAGGGACAGGGGCCCCCTACGAGCAGTACTTC.

The V call is TRBV2, the J call TRBJ1-1, with no clear D. V was pared by 4 bases and J by 6 bases, with 3 bases between. CDR1 and CDR2 from the germline V gene are SNHLY and FYNNEI. The CDR3 has 10 amino acids. The CDR3 DNA follows: TGTGCCAGCAGTGGGGCTGAAGCTTTCTTT. It yields the protein CASSGAEAFF.

The V and J genes are TRBV29-1 and TRBJ2-1; a weak D match, TRBD1 (6 bases). The DNA end is more similar to TRBJ2-7, so the J call may be wrong. Germline CDR1 is SQVTM and CDR2 is ANQGSEA. CDR3 size: 12 residues. CDR3 sequence reads: CSAPPRGDEQYF. CDR3 in DNA: TGCAGCGCTCCACCCAGGGGCGATGAGCAGTACTTC.

This clonotype was observed a few times. The chain couples TRBV6-4 to TRBJ2-3; D is possibly TRBD2 (5 bases). Germline V gene lookup returns CDR1 MRHNA and CDR2 SNTAGT. The CDR3 has 15 residues. The V gene lost 2 bases and the J gene lost 1 base, with 10 bases spanning the gap. This chain's CDR3 is CASSDAGVGTDTQYF. DNA for the CDR3: TGTGCCAGCAGTGACGCCGGGGTTGGCACAGATACGCAGTATTTT.

This clonotype appeared many times. The chain couples TRBV11-2 to TRBJ2-1, with 13 bases lining up with TRBD2. Germline V gene lookup returns CDR1 SGHAT and CDR2 FQNNGV. This CDR3 is built from 15 residues. The V segment lost 1 base and the J segment 9 bases; nucleotides outside the gene matches: 3. The CDR3 sequence is CASSLGGLAGFEQFF. CDR3 DNA: TGTGCCAGCAGCTTAGGGGGACTAGCGGGATTTGAGCAGTTCTTC.

A few counts support this clonotype. This chain joins TRBV7-2 and TRBJ2-7, with D possibly being TRBD1 or TRBD2 (7 bases each). Trimming took off 5 bases at V and 4 bases at J, with 18 bases between the two ends. The CDR3 covers 15 residues. The germline V gene encodes CDR1 SGHTA and CDR2 FQGNSA. The CDR3 sequence is CASSPRGRETYEQYF. CDR3 bases: TGTGCCAGCAGCCCTAGGGGGCGGGAGACGTACGAGCAGTACTTC. Full variable domain (missing parts from reference TRBV7-2 and TRBJ2-7): GAGVSQSPSNKVTEKGKDVELRCDPISGHTALYWYRQSLGQGLEFLIYFQGNSAPDKSGLPSDRFSAERTGGSVSTLTIQRTQQEDSAVYLCASSPRGRETYEQYFGPGTRLTVT.

This clonotype showed up many times. The V call is TRBV10-2, the J call TRBJ2-7, with D uncertain. The CDR3 runs to 13 residues. Germline V gene sequence: CDR1 WSHSY, CDR2 SAAADI. V was shortened by 6 bases and J by 2 bases, with 11 bases between the two germline ends. The chain's CDR3 is CASSASRAYEQYF. The CDR3 nucleotides are TGCGCCAGCAGCGCTAGTCGAGCCTACGAGCAGTACTTC.

This chain uses TRBV21-1 with TRBJ1-6. TRBV21-1 is a pseudogene. This CDR3 has 14 residues. CDR3 sequence reads: CASSKGELNSPLHF. The CDR3 DNA reads as TGTGCCAGCAGCAAAGGGGAATTAAATTCACCCCTCCACTTT.

This clonotype was observed at least ten times. V usage is TRBV20-1 and J usage is TRBJ2-1; 8 positions agree with TRBD2. The CDR3 consists of 18 residues. V trimming: 0 bases; J trimming: 3 bases; junction bases outside the gene matches: 13. Germline-derived CDR1 and CDR2 are DFQATT and SNEGSKA (reference sequence). CDR3: CSARDSGRAGAFYNEQFF. In DNA, the CDR3 is TGCAGTGCTAGAGATTCGGGGCGAGCGGGAGCGTTCTACAATGAGCAGTTCTTC.

This clonotype was seen a few times. The chain joins TRBV7-9 to TRBJ2-7, with D perhaps given as TRBD1 or TRBD2 (5 bases each). The germline V and J ends were trimmed by 5 bases and 2 bases, with 13 bases remaining between them. The CDR3 runs 14 residues. Per the germline V gene, CDR1 is SEHNR and CDR2 is FQNEAQ (reference sequence). The CDR3 DNA sequence: TGTGCCAGCAGCCCTGGGGGTTTGACCTACGAGCAGTACTTC. The encoded protein is CASSPGGLTYEQYF.

The chain links TRBV5-1 to TRBJ2-3, with TRBD2 matching over 10 bases. The trim removed 3 bases at V and 5 bases at J, leaving 15 bases unmatched. Germline V gives CDR1 SGHRS, CDR2 YFSETQ. This CDR3 is built from 18 residues. The CDR3 bases are TGCGCCAGCAGCTCCCCGGAGAAAGCGGGAGGGCGTGAAGATACGCAGTATTTT. It specifies CASSSPEKAGGREDTQYF.

This clonotype was seen more than once but under ten times. V and J are TRBV6-1 and TRBJ2-7; the D gene is possibly TRBD2 (8 bases). Germline-derived CDR1 and CDR2 are MNHNS and SASEGT. The CDR3 contains 14 residues. With 7 bases removed from V and 4 bases from J, the gap between germline ends came to 17 bases. As DNA, the CDR3 is TGTGCCAGCATCAGGGGGGTAGCGGGATACGAGCAGTACTTC. Encoded protein: CASIRGVAGYEQYF.

This clonotype came up many times. The chain links TRBV28 to TRBJ2-7; 9 bases fit TRBD2. Germline V gives CDR1 MDHEN, CDR2 SYDVKM. The J segment lost 0 bases and the V segment lost 5 bases, leaving 8 bases of the junction unmatched. This CDR3 region has 16 residues. CDR3 DNA: TGTGCCAGCAGTGGCCGGAGCGGGAGGAACTCCTACGAGCAGTACTTC. Translating gives CASSGRSGRNSYEQYF.

Note on this clonotype: The conserved phenylalanine or tryptophan is not found at the CDR3 terminus, so this likely reflects a read error. The chain employs TRBV2 and TRBJ2-5; either TRBD1 or TRBD2 may fit D (6 bases each). The CDR3 runs 15 residues. Between the trimmed V and J ends, which lost 4 bases and 4 bases, there was a span of 16 bases. Germline lookup yields CDR1 SNHLY and CDR2 FYNNEI. The CDR3 loop is CASSVGGAEAETQYL. CDR3 DNA sequence: TGTGCCAGCAGTGTGGGGGGCGCGGAGGCAGAGACCCAGTACTTA.

This clonotype was picked up many times. The chain has TRBV20-1 and TRBJ2-3, with TRBD1 matching 10 bases. The J segment lost 5 bases and the V segment lost 4 bases, leaving 6 bases of the junction unmatched. In germline, CDR1 is DFQATT, CDR2 SNEGSKA (reference sequence). The CDR3 is made up of 14 amino acids. The CDR3 nucleotides read TGCAGTGCTATGGGACAGGGGAAGGAAGATACGCAGTATTTT. Protein: CSAMGQGKEDTQYF.